Shown below are 15 T cell receptor beta chains from a single sample sequenced in a study of shared clonotypes between healthy human individuals. The assay was immunoSEQ multiplex PCR, and TCRdb's table has in-frame clones only and misses some. The table records about 2.4 million clones, over 85% of them present only once. The sample consisted of naive CD4+ T cells from PBMCs. Subset in this sample: CD45RA+ positively selected. Source of these receptors: a man younger than 35 in good health. Some clones in this sample may be carry-over from other donors' samples.

CDR3 coding DNA: TGTGCCAGCAGTTTATTGGAAAGTCACAATGAGCAGTTCTTC. Translation gives CASSLLESHNEQFF. This chain joins TRBV28 and TRBJ2-1; the D is unclear. Germline V lookup: CDR1 MDHEN, CDR2 SYDVKM. The V and J ends lost 1 base and 5 bases respectively, with 9 bases between them. This CDR3 is built from 14 residues.

This chain connects TRBV14 to TRBJ2-7; TRBD2 might be the D (5 bases). Germline CDR1 SGHDN, CDR2 FVKESK. This CDR3 contains 15 residues. Trimming took off 4 bases at V and 2 bases at J, with 15 bases between the two ends. CDR3 sequence (DNA): TGTGCCAGCAGCCCCGCCCGCAGCGGCACCTACGAGCAGTACTTC. Amino acid sequence: CASSPARSGTYEQYF.

The J gene is TRBJ2-4, the V gene TRBV7-8; 14 nucleotides agree with TRBD2. Losses at the gene ends were 0 bases for V and 3 bases for J; bases not matched to a gene: 10. The CDR3 length is 20 residues. Germline-derived CDR1 and CDR2 are SGHVS and FQNEAQ. The CDR3 reads CASSLARIGTSGRGKNIQYF. Here the CDR3 DNA reads TGTGCCAGCAGCTTAGCGAGAATCGGGACTAGCGGGAGAGGCAAAAACATTCAGTACTTC.

This rearrangement joins TRBV10-3 to TRBJ1-1; D possibly corresponds to TRBD1 (6 bases). Germline V gene lookup returns CDR1 ENHRY and CDR2 SYGVKD. The CDR3 runs 17 residues. V was trimmed by 4 bases and J by 0 bases, leaving 18 bases between them. CDR3 protein: CAISGGQTRIMNTEAFF. CDR3 nucleotide sequence: TGTGCCATCAGTGGTGGACAGACTAGAATCATGAACACTGAAGCTTTCTTT.

The V and J genes are TRBV5-6 and TRBJ2-3; TRBD1 might be the D (6 bases). V lost 3 bases to trimming and J lost 3 bases, with 17 bases between them. The CDR3 extends over 16 amino acids. Per the germline V gene, CDR1 is SGHDT and CDR2 is YYEEEE. CDR3 sequence: CASSSQIRQGTDTQYF. CDR3 DNA sequence: TGTGCCAGCAGCTCCCAGATCCGGCAGGGGACAGATACGCAGTATTTT.

The V gene is TRBV30, the J gene TRBJ2-1; the D gene is possibly TRBD2 (6 bases). Germline V lookup: CDR1 GTSNPN, CDR2 SVGIG (reference sequence). There are 12 residues in the CDR3. V was trimmed by 5 bases and J by 6 bases, leaving 11 bases between them. The CDR3 protein is CAWGGTFNEQFF. CDR3 sequence (DNA): TGTGCCTGGGGGGGGACTTTCAATGAGCAGTTCTTC.

Remarks on this clone: Other DNA sequences in the same sample also yield this CDR3. The chain employs TRBV5-1 and TRBJ2-3, with 8 nucleotides matching TRBD2. The CDR3 totals 15 residues. CDR1 and CDR2 from the germline V gene are SGHRS and YFSETQ. J lost 0 bases, V lost 1 base, and 1 base had no gene match. The CDR3: CASSLTSGSTDTQYF. The CDR3 coding sequence is TGCGCCAGCAGCTTGACTAGCGGTAGCACAGATACGCAGTATTTT.

Comment on this clone: Other DNA variants within this sample encode the same CDR3. This chain uses TRBV27 with TRBJ2-7; D call uncertain. V was clipped by 2 bases and J by 0 bases, with 5 bases between them. CDR3 length equals 13 residues. Germline CDR1 is MNHEY and CDR2 is SMNVEV (reference sequence). CDR3 bases: TGTGCCAGCAGTTTAAAACCCTCCTACGAGCAGTACTTC. Protein: CASSLKPSYEQYF.

About this clone itself: In the same sample, other DNA sequences code for this CDR3. V gene TRBV6-1 combines with J gene TRBJ1-5; D is uncertain. Trimming stripped 8 bases from V and 1 base from J, with 6 bases between. The CDR3 runs to 12 residues. CDR1 and CDR2 (germline): MNHNS, SASEGT. In nucleotides, the CDR3 is TGTGCCAGCTCGCCGAGCAATCAGCCCCAGCATTTT. Its translation: CASSPSNQPQHF.

The chain links TRBV19 to TRBJ2-1; 10 bases are a match to TRBD2. The CDR3 runs 17 residues. In germline, CDR1 is LNHDA, CDR2 SQIVND (reference sequence). J gave up 0 bases and V 10 bases, and 12 bases lay outside the gene matches. This CDR3 is CATRGSGRPSSYNEQFF. Here the CDR3 DNA reads TGTGCCACACGGGGTAGCGGGAGGCCCAGCTCCTACAATGAGCAGTTCTTC. Full variable domain (missing parts from reference TRBV19 and TRBJ2-1): DGGITQSPKYLFRKEGQNVTLSCEQNLNHDAMYWYRQDPGQGLRLIYYSQIVNDFQKGDIAEGYSVSREKKESFPLTVTSAQKNPTAFYLCATRGSGRPSSYNEQFFGPGTRLTVL.

This clone appeared once. J is TRBJ1-1 and V is TRBV5-6, with TRBD1 matching over 7 bases. This CDR3 is 14 amino acids long. V shed 4 bases and J 4 bases; nucleotides not matched to a gene: 7. The germline V gene encodes CDR1 SGHDT and CDR2 YYEEEE. The CDR3 loop is CASSARRGPTEAFF. As DNA, the CDR3 is TGTGCCAGCAGCGCTAGGAGGGGGCCCACTGAAGCTTTCTTT.

The rearrangement uses TRBV7-3 and TRBJ2-1, with D tentatively TRBD2 (6 bases). Germline CDR1 is SGHTA and CDR2 is FQGTGA. CDR3 size: 14 residues. V lost 6 bases and J lost 0, with 9 bases in between. The CDR3, as DNA: TGTGCCAGCAGAGAGGAGGGCTCCTACAATGAGCAGTTCTTC. Translating gives CASREEGSYNEQFF.

CDR3 in DNA: TGTGCCAGCAGCTTCCGGGAGGGGAATTATCAGCCCCAGCATTTT. It codes for CASSFREGNYQPQHF. The chain is built from TRBV7-8 and TRBJ1-5, with TRBD1 as a possible D gene (5 bases). Germline V gene lookup returns CDR1 SGHVS and CDR2 FQNEAQ. Trimming cost V 3 bases and J 5 bases, with 14 bases left between them. This CDR3 is built from 15 residues.

The V and J genes are TRBV5-1 and TRBJ2-3; no definite D call. Looked up from germline, CDR1 is SGHRS and CDR2 is YFSETQ. The CDR3 is 14 amino acids. V lost 1 base and J lost 3, with 9 bases in between. Here the CDR3 DNA reads TGCGCCAGCAGCTTGCTTCAAGGTACAGATACGCAGTATTTT. Translation gives CASSLLQGTDTQYF.

This clone was seen just once. The gene calls are TRBV14 and TRBJ2-7; D assignment may be TRBD1 or TRBD2 (5 bases each). Trimming shortened V by 4 bases and J by 0 bases, and 13 bases separated the two germline ends. In germline, CDR1 is SGHDN, CDR2 FVKESK. There are 15 residues in the CDR3. DNA of the CDR3: TGTGCCAGCAGCCGGCAGGGACGGTCCTCCTACGAGCAGTACTTC. This encodes CASSRQGRSSYEQYF.